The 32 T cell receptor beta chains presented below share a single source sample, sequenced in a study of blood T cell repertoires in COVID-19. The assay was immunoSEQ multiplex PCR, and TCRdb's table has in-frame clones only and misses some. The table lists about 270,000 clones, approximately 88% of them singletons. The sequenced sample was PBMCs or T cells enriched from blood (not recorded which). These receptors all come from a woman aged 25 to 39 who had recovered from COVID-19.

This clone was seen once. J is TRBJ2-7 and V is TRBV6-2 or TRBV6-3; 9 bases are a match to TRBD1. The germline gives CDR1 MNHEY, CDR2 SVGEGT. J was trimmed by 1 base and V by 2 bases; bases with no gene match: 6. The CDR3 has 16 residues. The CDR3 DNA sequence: TGTGCCAGCAGTTACACACCGGGACAGGGTTCCTACGAGCAGTACTTC. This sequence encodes CASSYTPGQGSYEQYF.

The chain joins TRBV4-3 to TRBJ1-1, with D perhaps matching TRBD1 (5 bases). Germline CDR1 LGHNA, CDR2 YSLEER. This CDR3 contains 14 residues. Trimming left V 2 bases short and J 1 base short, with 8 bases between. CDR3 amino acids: CASSQRGRNTEAFF. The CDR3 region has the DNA TGCGCCAGCAGCCAAAGGGGCAGGAACACTGAAGCTTTCTTT.

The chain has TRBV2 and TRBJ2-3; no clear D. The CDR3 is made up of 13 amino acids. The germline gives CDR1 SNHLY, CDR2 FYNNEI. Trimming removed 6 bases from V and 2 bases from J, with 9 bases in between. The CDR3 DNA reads TGTGCCAGCAGGCCAGGATTCACAGATACGCAGTATTTT. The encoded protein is CASRPGFTDTQYF.

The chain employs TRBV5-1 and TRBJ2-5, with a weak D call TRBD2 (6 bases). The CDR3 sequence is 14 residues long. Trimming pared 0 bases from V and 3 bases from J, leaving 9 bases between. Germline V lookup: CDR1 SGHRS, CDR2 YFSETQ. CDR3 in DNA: TGCGCCAGCAGCTTGGTGGGGGGTAAAGAGACCCAGTACTTC. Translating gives CASSLVGGKETQYF.

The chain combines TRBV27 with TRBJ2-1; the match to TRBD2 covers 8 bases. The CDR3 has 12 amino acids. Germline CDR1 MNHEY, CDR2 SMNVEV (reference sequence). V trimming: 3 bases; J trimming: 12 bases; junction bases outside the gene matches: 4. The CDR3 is CASSFPAGGQFF. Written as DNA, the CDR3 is TGTGCCAGCAGTTTTCCCGCGGGGGGGCAGTTCTTC.

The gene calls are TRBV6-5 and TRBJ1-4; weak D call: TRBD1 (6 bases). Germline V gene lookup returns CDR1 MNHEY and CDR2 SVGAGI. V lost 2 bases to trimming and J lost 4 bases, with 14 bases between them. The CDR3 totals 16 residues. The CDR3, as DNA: TGTGCCAGCAGTTACGCCAGACAGGCGTATAATGAAAAACTGTTTTTT. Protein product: CASSYARQAYNEKLFF.

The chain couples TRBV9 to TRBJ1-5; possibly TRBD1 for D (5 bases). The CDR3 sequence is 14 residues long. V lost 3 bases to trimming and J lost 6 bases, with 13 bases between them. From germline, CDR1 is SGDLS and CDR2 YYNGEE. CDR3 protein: CASSATLGGQPQHF. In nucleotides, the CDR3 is TGTGCCAGCAGCGCCACACTGGGGGGTCAGCCCCAGCATTTT.

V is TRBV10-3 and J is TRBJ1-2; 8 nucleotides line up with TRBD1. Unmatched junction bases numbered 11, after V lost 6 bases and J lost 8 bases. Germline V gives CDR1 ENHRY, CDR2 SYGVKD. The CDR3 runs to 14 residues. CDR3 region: CAISLSQGARGYTF. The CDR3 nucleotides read TGTGCCATCAGCTTAAGCCAGGGGGCGCGCGGCTACACCTTC.

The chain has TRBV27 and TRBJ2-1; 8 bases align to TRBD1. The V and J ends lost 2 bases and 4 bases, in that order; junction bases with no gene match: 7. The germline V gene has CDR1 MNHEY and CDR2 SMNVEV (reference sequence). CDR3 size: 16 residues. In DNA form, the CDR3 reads TGTGCCAGCAGTTTAATAAGGACAGGGCGATACAATGAGCAGTTCTTC. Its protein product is CASSLIRTGRYNEQFF.

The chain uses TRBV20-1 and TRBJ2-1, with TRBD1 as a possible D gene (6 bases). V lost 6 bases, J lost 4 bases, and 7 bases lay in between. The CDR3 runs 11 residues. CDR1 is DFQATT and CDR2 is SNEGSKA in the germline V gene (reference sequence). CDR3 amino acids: CSARGYNEQFF. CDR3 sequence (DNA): TGCAGTGCAAGGGGGTACAATGAGCAGTTCTTC.

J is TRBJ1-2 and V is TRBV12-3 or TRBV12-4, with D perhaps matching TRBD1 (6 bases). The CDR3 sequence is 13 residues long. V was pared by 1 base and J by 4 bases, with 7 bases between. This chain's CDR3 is CASSLEGVYGYTF. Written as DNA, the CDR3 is TGTGCCAGCAGTTTAGAGGGGGTCTATGGCTACACCTTC.

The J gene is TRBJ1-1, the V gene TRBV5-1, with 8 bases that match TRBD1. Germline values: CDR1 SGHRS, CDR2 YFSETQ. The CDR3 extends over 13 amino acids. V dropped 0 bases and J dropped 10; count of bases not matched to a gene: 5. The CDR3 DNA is TGCGCCAGCAGCTTGGCAGGGGGCGAGGCAGCTTTCTTT. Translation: CASSLAGGEAAFF. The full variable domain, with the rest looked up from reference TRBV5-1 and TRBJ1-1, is KAGVTQTPRYLIKTRGQQVTLSCSPISGHRSVSWYQQTPGQGLQFLFEYFSETQRNKGNFPGRFSGRQFSNSRSEMNVSTLELGDSALYLCASSLAGGEAAFFGQGTRLTVV.

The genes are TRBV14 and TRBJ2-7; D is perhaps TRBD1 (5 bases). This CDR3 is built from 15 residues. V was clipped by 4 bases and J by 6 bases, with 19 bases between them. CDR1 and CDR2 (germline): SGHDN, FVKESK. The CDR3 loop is CASSPRTPSRSEQYF. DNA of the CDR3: TGTGCCAGCAGCCCTCGGACACCGTCAAGGTCCGAGCAGTACTTC.

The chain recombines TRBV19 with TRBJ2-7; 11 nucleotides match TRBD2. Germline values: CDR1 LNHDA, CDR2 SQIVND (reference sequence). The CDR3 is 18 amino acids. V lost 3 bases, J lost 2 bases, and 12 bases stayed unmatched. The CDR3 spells CASSMLAMTSGTTYEQYF. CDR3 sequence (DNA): TGTGCCAGTAGTATGCTTGCCATGACTAGCGGGACGACCTACGAGCAGTACTTC. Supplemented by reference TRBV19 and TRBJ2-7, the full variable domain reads DGGITQSPKYLFRKEGQNVTLSCEQNLNHDAMYWYRQDPGQGLRLIYYSQIVNDFQKGDIAEGYSVSREKKESFPLTVTSAQKNPTAFYLCASSMLAMTSGTTYEQYFGPGTRLTVT.

The CDR3 spells CASSFQAGSRNQPQHF. The CDR3, as DNA: TGTGCCAGCAGTTTTCAGGCAGGTTCGCGCAATCAGCCCCAGCATTTT. This chain uses TRBV28 with TRBJ1-5; D gene unclear. V was shortened by 3 bases and J by 2 bases, with 14 bases between the two germline ends. CDR1 and CDR2 (germline): MDHEN, SYDVKM. The CDR3 loop spans 16 amino acids.

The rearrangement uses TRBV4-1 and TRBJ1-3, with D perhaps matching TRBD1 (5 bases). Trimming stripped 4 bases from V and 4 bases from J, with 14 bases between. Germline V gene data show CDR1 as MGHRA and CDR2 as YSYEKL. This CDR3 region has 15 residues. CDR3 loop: CASSRTRGGGNTIYF. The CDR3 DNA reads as TGCGCCAGCAGCCGCACGAGGGGAGGGGGAAACACCATATATTTT.

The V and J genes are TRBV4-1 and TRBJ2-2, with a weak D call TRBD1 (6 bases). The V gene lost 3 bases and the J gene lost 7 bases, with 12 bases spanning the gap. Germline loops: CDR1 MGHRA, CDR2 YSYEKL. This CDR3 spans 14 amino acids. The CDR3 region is CASSHIGRGGELFF. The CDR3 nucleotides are TGCGCCAGCAGCCATATAGGCAGGGGCGGGGAGCTGTTTTTT.

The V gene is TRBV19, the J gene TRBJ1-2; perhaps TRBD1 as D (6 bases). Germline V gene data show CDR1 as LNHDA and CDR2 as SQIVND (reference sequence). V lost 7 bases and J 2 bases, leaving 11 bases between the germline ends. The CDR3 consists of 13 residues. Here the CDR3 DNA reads TGTGCCAGTACGGGACAATTGAACTATGGCTACACCTTC. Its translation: CASTGQLNYGYTF.

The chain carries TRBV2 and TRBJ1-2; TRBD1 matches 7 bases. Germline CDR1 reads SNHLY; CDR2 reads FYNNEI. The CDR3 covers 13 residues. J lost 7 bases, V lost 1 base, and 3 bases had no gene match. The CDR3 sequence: CASSEEGAGGYTF. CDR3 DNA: TGTGCCAGCAGTGAAGAGGGGGCTGGTGGCTACACCTTC. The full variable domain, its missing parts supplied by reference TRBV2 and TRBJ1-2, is EPEVTQTPSHQVTQMGQEVILRCVPISNHLYFYWYRQILGQKVEFLVSFYNNEISEKSEIFDDQFSVERPDGSNFTLKIRSTKLEDSAMYFCASSEEGAGGYTFGSGTRLTVV.

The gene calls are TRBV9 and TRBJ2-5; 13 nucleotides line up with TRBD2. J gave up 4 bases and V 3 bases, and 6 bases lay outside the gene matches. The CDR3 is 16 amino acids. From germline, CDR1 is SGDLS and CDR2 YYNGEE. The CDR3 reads CASSATGTSGTETQYF. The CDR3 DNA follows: TGTGCCAGCAGCGCGACCGGGACTAGCGGGACAGAGACCCAGTACTTC. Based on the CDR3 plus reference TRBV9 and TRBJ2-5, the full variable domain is DSGVTQTPKHLITATGQRVTLRCSPRSGDLSVYWYQQSLDQGLQFLIQYYNGEERAKGNILERFSAQQFPDLHSELNLSSLELGDSALYFCASSATGTSGTETQYFGPGTRLLVL.

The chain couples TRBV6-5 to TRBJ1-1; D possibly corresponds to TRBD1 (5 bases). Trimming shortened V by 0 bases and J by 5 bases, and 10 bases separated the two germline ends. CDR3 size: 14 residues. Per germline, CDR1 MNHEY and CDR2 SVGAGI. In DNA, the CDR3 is TGTGCCAGCAGTTACTCCGGCAGGGCTACTGAAGCTTTCTTT. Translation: CASSYSGRATEAFF.

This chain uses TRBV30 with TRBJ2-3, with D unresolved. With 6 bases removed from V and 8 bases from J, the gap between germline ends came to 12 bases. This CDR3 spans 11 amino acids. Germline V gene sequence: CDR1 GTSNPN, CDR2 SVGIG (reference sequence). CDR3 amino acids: CACVTVGTQYF. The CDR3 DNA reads TGTGCCTGTGTAACAGTGGGTACGCAGTATTTT.

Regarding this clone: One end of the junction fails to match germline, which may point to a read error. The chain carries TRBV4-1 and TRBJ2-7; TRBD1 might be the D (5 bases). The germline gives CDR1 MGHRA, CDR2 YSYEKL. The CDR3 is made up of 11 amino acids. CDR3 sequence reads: CASSQGGDIDF. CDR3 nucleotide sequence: TGCGCCAGCAGCCAAGGGGGCGATATAGATTTC.

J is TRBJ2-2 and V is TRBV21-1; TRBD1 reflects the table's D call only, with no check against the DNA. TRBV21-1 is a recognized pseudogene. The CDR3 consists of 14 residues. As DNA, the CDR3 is TGTGCCAGCAGCAACCCACAGGGCTCCGGGGAGCTGTTTTTT. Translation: CASSNPQGSGELFF.

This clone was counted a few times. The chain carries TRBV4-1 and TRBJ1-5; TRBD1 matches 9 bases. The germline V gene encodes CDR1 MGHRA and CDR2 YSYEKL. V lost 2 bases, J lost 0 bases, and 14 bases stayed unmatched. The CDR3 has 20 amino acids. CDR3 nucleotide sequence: TGCGCCAGCAGCCAAAAAATACTAACAGGGGGCCAGTATAGCAATCAGCCCCAGCATTTT. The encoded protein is CASSQKILTGGQYSNQPQHF.

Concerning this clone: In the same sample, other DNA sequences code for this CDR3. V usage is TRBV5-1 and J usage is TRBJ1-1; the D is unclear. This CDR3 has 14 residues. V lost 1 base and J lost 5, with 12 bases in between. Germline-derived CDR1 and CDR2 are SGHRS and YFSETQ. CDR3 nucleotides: TGCGCCAGCAGCTTGTCGCCGGGAGGAACTGAAGCTTTCTTT. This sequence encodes CASSLSPGGTEAFF.

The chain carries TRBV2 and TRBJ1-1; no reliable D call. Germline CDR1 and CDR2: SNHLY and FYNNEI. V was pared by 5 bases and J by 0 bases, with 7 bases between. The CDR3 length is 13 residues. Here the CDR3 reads CASSQVMNTEAFF. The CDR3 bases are TGTGCCAGCAGTCAGGTCATGAACACTGAAGCTTTCTTT.

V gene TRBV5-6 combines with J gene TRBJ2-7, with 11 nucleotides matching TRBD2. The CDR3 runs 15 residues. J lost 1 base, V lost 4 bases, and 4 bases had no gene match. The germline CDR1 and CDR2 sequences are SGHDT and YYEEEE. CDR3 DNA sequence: TGTGCCAGCAGCGGCGGGACTAGCGGTTCCTACGAGCAGTACTTC. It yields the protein CASSGGTSGSYEQYF.

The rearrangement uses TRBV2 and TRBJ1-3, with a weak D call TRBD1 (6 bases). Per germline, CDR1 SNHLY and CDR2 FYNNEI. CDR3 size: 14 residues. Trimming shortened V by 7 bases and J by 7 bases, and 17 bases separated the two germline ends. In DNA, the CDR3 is TGTGCCAGCACCTGGGGGCACGACGAGAACACCATATATTTT. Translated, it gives CASTWGHDENTIYF.

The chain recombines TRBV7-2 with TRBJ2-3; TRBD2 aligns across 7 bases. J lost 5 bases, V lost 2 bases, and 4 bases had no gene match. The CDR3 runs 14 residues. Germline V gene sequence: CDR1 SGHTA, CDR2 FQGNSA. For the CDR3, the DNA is TGTGCCAGCAGCTTATACACTAGCGTAGATACGCAGTATTTT. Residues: CASSLYTSVDTQYF.

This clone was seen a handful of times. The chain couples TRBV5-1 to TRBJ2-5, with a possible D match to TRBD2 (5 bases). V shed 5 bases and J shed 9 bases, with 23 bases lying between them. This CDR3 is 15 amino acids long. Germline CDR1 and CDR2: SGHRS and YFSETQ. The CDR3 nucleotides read TGCGCCAGCAGACCCCTGGAACTCGAACGGGGAGCCCAGTACTTC. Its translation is CASRPLELERGAQYF.

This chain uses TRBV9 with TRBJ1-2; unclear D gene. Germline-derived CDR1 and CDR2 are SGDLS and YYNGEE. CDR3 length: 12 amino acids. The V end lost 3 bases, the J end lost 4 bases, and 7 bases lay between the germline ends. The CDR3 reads CASSAVVYGYTF. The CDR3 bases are TGTGCCAGCAGCGCTGTAGTCTATGGCTACACCTTC.